What follows describes a single TCR beta chain. This clonotype was found many times. Its antigen remains undetermined. Within one base of it there is no much larger clone, and no base qualities were kept. V and J are truncated by 2 bases and 3 bases respectively, leaving an intervening sequence of 8 bases. From its cysteine to its phenylalanine, the CDR3 spans 13 amino acids. Just the 39-base CDR3 DNA is kept, in frame starting at base 1. CDR1 is given as MNHEY and CDR2 as SVGAGI, both from the germline V gene. cDNA was synthesized by template-switch 5'RACE using a primer with a 10-nucleotide random unique molecular identifier that tagged each TCR transcript. Every sequencing run yielded over 180 million TCR-beta sequences covering 15-18 subjects. Total RNA was extracted with the RNeasy kit. TCR-beta VDJ regions were amplified with primers for the TCR constant region and the 5'RACE anchor, using the KAPA Real-time Library Amplification kit. A first PCR added sample indexes and Illumina adaptors, and a second PCR then raised library yield. After Ampure bead purification, the TCR product of roughly 650 bp was size-selected on a 2% E-gel SizeSelection system. Before pooling, library quality was assessed on a Bioanalyzer, concentration was determined with Qubit, and library quantification was performed with the Kapa Library Quantification kit. An Illumina HiSeq 2500 sequenced the libraries paired-end 2 x 150 bp. To increase sequence diversity, about 23-32% phiX was spiked into each library pool. In the paper's pipeline: The quality-filtered reads were processed with the UMI-based MiGEC pipeline, whose error correction step removed more than 80% of the raw TCR sequences. IMGT germline references were used for alignment of VDJ genes, and clonotypes were defined by a unique CDR3 amino acid sequence together with V-J genes. Clonal expansion, Shannon diversity, and CDR3 relatedness (CalcPairwiseDistances, ClusterSamples) were evaluated with VDJtools, and phylogenetic trees were built with CLCbio workbench. Using coefficient-of-variation modelling across technical triplicates, the study counted a clone as expanded if it had at least 8 unique UMIs. Through fastp at Q25 and MiXCR, TCRdb rebuilt clones from the public reads, retaining in-frame beta chains. CDR3 protein duplicates are merged, each entry listing the most common genes and DNA. None of the V and J calls come from the authors' own analysis; TCRdb made them. The sample table lists about 99,000 distinct CDR3 sequences, 11% of them with a count of one. Approximately 3.4% of the sample rests with the top ten.

This record belongs to a study of neurological immune-mediated disorders (dated by TCRdb to about 2019). Broadly, across the study: The study compared peripheral blood TCR-beta repertoires of HTLV-I-associated myelopathy (HAM/TSP) patients, multiple sclerosis patients and healthy controls using UMI-based sequencing. Longitudinal HAM/TSP and healthy donors were sampled at 3 time-points each (about 3-40 month intervals). Longitudinal samples, technical triplicates and paired sorted CD4+ and CD8+ T-cell subsets, alongside PBMC samples, were included among the approximately 99 TCR-beta libraries. The cohort was made up of approximately 71 subjects, consisting of roughly 14 HAM/TSP patients, 35 or so multiple sclerosis patients and around 20 healthy controls. What the study reported, not specific to this receptor: TCR clonal expansion was greatest in HAM/TSP patients and smallest in MS patients, who ranked below even healthy controls. Across subjects, expanded clones never shared an identical CDR3 amino acid sequence, which suggests that the TCR-beta repertoires in every group were private.

According to the study, the label for this sample's time point signals: longitudinal time-point 3. For unsorted PBMC libraries, 2 million PBMCs were used after storage in RNAlater at -80 degrees C until RNA extraction. Peripheral blood was subjected to Ficoll-Hypaque density gradient centrifugation to isolate PBMCs, which were then cryopreserved in liquid nitrogen. The TCR was taken from a female donor with HTLV-1-associated myelopathy (HAM/TSP). Recombination connected TRBV6-5 to TRBJ2-7, with no confident D gene call. Sequencing used PBMCs. The CDR3 here reads CASSYRVNYEQYF. DNA sequence: TGTGCCAGCAGTTACCGCGTAAACTACGAGCAGTACTTC.